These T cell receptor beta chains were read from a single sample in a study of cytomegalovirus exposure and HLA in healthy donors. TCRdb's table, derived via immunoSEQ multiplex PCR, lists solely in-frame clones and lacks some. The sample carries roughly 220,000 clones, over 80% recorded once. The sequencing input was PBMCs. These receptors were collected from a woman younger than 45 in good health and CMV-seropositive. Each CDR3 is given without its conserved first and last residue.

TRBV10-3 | AISVAGGPNNEQF
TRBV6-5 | ASGITNEKLF
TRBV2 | ASSEGRQETQY
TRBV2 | ASTAGEGETQY
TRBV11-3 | ASSLGPSTGELF
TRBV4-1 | ASSPPTRTRSYEQY
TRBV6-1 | ASSEASSGGNEQF
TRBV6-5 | ASRTGQIYGYT
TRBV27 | ASSLGGTAY
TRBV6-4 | ASSDSPGQGNNEQF
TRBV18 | ASSPLAGEDTQY
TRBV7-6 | ASSPPAGEEDTQY
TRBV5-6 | ASSLERRTQVGYT
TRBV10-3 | AISDRDATGDTEAF
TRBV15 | ATSREAEVGNQPQH
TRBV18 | ASSLSGPEQF
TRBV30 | ACSTGQPNEQF
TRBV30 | AWSVRPPDSEGLWGNEQF
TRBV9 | ASSRLDPRNYNEQF
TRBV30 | AWSRPYSNEQF
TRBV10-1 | ASSEDRYGYT
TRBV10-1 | ASTTVRQGNQPQH
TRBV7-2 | ASSLEARNQPQH
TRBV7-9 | ASSFDSRAAF